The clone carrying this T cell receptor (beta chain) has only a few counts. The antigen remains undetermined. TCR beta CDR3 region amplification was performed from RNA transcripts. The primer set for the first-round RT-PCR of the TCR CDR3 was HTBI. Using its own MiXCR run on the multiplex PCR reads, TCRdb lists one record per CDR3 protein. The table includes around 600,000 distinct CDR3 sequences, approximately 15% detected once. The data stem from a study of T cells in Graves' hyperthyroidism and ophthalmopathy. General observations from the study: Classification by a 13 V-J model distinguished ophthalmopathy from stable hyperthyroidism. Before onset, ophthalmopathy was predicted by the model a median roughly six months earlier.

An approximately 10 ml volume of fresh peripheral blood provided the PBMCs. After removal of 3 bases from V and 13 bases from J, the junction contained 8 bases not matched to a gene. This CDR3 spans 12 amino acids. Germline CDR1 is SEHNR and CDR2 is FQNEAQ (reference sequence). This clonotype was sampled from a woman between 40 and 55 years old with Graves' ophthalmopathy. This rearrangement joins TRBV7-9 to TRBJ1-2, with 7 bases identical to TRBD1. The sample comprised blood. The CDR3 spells CASSFETGAATF. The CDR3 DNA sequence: TGTGCCAGCAGCTTCGAAACAGGGGCGGCCACCTTC.